The T cell receptor (beta chain) described here comes from a study of T cell responses to AZD1222 COVID-19 vaccine. Study-wide results and caveats: Females outnumbered males among donors, who were mostly white British; clonal diversity was possibly underestimated.

Comments on this clone: Its antigen is as yet unknown.

This CDR3 has 17 residues. V was cut by 4 bases and J by 1 base, with 14 bases left in between. Germline V gene sequence: CDR1 MNHNS, CDR2 SASEGT. The protocol was immunoSEQ multiplex PCR, while the TCRdb copy is restricted to in-frame clones and leaves out a portion. The table has around 130,000 clones, roughly 94% seen once. The V and J genes are TRBV6-1 and TRBJ2-6; D is unclear. The source material was peripheral blood, sampled on day 0 of AZD1222 vaccination. This clonotype originated in an adult in good health. The chain's CDR3 is CASSVGHLTSGANVLTF. The CDR3 DNA sequence: TGTGCCAGCAGTGTCGGCCACCTGACTTCTGGGGCCAACGTCCTGACTTTC.